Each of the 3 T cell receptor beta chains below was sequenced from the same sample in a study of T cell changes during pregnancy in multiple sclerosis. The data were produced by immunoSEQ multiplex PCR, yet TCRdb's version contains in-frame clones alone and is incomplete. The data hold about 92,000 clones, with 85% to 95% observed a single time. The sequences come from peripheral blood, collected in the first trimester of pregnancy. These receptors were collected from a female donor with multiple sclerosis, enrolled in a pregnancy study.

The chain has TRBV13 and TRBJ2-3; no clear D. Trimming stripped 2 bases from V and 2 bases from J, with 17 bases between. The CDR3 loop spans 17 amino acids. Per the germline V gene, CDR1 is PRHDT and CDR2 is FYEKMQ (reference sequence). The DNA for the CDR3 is TGTGCCAGCAGCTTAACTATTGGCGGAACATTCACAGATACGCAGTATTTT. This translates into CASSLTIGGTFTDTQYF.

The CDR3 region is CSVSKWGFSGRASYNEQFF. CDR3 bases: TGCAGCGTCTCCAAGTGGGGCTTTAGCGGGAGGGCATCCTACAATGAGCAGTTCTTC. The rearrangement links TRBV29-1 to TRBJ2-1, with 11 bases matching TRBD2. This CDR3 is built from 19 residues. The V and J ends lost 6 bases and 1 base, in that order; junction bases with no gene match: 17. Germline CDR1 and CDR2: SQVTM and ANQGSEA.

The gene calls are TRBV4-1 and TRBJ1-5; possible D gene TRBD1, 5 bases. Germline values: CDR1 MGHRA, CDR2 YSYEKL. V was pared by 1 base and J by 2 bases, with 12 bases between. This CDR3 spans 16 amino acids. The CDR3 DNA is TGCGCCAGCAGCCAAGGAAGGGGCATGGGCAATCAGCCCCAGCATTTT. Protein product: CASSQGRGMGNQPQHF.